This T cell receptor beta chain was retrieved from a study of blood T cell repertoires in COVID-19. Study as a whole: Donors in the United States, Italy and Spain gave samples during acute or convalescent COVID-19.

The germline CDR1 and CDR2 sequences are MDHEN and SYDVKM. J gave up 6 bases and V 6 bases, and 5 bases lay outside the gene matches. The CDR3 has 13 amino acids. Authors' methods: It was from reference gene primer amplification that nucleated cell counts were estimated. Sequenced by immunoSEQ multiplex PCR; TCRdb stores in-frame clones only, minus some. V and J calls and clone size come straight from that table; D and trimming were deduced from the DNA. The repertoire holds under 200,000 clones, with about four fifths as singletons. This clone was detected only once. Recovered status applied to Cohort 3 donors who had two consecutive negative PCRs. It also applied to those with clearance or with symptom resolution.

The source of this sequence is a man in his fifties or sixties who had recovered from COVID-19. The chain is built from TRBV28 and TRBJ1-2, with 9 bases matching TRBD1. The source material was PBMCs or T cells enriched from blood (not recorded which). The CDR3 loop reads CASSVQGADGYTF. DNA of the CDR3: TGTGCCAGCAGCGTACAGGGGGCGGATGGCTACACCTTC.